There are a few counts of the clone carrying this T cell receptor (beta chain). Its specificity is unknown. The germline V gene has CDR1 SEHNR and CDR2 FQNEAQ (reference sequence). The CDR3 covers 15 residues. Trimming left V 3 bases short and J 4 bases short, with 16 bases between. The data stem from a study of identical twins. Study-wide results and caveats: Models predicted less out-of-frame TCR alpha sharing in monozygotic twins than was found.

TCRdb used MiXCR to reprocess the 5' RACE reads, holding one entry per CDR3 protein. The profile shows some 300,000 distinct CDR3 sequences, about 12% of them singletons. These data were also reused for a study on yellow fever vaccine responses in identical twins.

This TCR was recovered from a woman aged 18-29 years in good health. V gene TRBV7-9 combines with J gene TRBJ2-7; D gene uncertain. The sample consisted of CD8+ T cells sorted from blood. CDR3 bases: TGTGCCAGCAGCTTTCTCGTGTCGGAGCTATACGAGCAGTACTTC. This encodes CASSFLVSELYEQYF.